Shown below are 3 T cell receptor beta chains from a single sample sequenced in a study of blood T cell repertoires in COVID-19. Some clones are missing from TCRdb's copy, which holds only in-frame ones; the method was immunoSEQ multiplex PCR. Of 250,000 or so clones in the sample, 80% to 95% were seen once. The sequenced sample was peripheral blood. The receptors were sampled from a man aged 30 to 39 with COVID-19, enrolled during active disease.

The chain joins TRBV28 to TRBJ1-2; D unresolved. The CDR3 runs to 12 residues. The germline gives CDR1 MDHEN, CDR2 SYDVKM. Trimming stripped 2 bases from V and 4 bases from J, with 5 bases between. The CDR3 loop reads CASSLLSYGYTF. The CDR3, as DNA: TGTGCCAGCAGTTTACTGAGCTATGGCTACACCTTC.

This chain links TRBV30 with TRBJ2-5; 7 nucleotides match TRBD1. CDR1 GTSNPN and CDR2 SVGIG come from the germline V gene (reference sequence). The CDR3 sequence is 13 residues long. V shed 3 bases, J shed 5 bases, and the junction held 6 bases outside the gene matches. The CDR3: CAWSRTGGETQYF. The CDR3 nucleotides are TGTGCCTGGAGCCGGACAGGCGGGGAGACCCAGTACTTC.

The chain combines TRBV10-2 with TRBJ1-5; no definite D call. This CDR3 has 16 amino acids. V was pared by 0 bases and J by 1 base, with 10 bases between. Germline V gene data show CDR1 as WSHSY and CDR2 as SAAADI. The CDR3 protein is CASSESVGESNQPQHF. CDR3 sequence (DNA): TGCGCCAGCAGTGAGTCTGTTGGGGAGAGCAATCAGCCCCAGCATTTT.